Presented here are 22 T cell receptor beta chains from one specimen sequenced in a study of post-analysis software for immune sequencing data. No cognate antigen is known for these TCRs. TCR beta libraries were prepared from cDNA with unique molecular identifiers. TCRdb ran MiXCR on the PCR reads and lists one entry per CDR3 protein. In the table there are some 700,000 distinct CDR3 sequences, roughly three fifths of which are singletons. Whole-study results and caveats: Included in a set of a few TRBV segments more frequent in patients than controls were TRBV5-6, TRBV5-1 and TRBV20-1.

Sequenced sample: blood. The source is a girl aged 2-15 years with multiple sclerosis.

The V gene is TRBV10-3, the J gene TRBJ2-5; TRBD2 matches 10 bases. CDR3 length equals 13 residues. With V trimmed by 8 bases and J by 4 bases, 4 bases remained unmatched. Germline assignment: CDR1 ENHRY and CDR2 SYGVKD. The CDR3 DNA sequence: TGTGCCATCCCCGGGACTAGCGTAGAGACCCAGTACTTC. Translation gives CAIPGTSVETQYF.

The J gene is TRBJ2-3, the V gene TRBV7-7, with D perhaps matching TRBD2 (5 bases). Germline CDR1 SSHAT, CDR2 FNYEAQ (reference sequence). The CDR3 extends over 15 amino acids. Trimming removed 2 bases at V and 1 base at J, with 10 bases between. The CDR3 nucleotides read TGTGCCAGCAGCTTACATAAGGGAGGCACAGATACGCAGTATTTT. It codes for CASSLHKGGTDTQYF. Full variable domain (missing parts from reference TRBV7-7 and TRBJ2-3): GAGVSQSPRYKVTKRGQDVTLRCDPISSHATLYWYQQALGQGPEFLTYFNYEAQPDKSGLPSDRFSAERPEGSISTLTIQRTEQRDSAMYRCASSLHKGGTDTQYFGPGTRLTVL.

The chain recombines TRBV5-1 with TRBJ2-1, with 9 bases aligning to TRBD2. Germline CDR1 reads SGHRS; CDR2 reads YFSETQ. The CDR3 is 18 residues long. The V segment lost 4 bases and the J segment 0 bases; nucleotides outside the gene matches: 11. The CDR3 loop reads CASSLQGGGGASYNEQFF. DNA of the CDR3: TGCGCCAGCAGCCTACAAGGTGGCGGGGGGGCCTCCTACAATGAGCAGTTCTTC. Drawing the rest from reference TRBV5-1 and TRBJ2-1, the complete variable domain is KAGVTQTPRYLIKTRGQQVTLSCSPISGHRSVSWYQQTPGQGLQFLFEYFSETQRNKGNFPGRFSGRQFSNSRSEMNVSTLELGDSALYLCASSLQGGGGASYNEQFFGPGTRLTVL.

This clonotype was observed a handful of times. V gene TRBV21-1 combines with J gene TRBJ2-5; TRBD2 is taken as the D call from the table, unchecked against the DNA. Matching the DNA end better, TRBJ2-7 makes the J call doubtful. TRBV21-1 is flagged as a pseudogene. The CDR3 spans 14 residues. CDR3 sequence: CASRAGGYLAEQYF. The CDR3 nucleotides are TGTGCCAGCAGGGCAGGAGGATATCTGGCCGAGCAGTACTTC.

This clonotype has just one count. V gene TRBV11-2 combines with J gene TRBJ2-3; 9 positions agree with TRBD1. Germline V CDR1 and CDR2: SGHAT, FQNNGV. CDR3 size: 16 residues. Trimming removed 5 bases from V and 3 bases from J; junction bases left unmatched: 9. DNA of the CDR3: TGTGCCAGCAGCCCCCCCGGGACAGGGTGGACAGATACGCAGTATTTT. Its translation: CASSPPGTGWTDTQYF. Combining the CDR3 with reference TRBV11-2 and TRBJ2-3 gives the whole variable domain EAGVAQSPRYKIIEKRQSVAFWCNPISGHATLYWYQQILGQGPKLLIQFQNNGVVDDSQLPKDRFSAERLKGVDSTLKIQPAKLEDSAVYLCASSPPGTGWTDTQYFGPGTRLTVL.

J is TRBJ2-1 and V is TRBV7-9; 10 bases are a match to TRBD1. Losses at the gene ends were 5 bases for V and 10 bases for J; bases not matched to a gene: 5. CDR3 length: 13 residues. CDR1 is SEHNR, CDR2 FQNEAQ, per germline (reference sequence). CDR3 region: CASSRQGAREQFF. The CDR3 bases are TGTGCCAGCAGCAGACAGGGGGCGAGGGAGCAGTTCTTC.

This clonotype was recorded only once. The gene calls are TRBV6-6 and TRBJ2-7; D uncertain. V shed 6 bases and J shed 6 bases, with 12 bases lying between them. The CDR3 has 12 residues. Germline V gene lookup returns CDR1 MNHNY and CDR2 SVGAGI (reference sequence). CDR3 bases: TGTGCCAGCAGATCCTCGAACGCCGAGCAGTACTTC. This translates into CASRSSNAEQYF.

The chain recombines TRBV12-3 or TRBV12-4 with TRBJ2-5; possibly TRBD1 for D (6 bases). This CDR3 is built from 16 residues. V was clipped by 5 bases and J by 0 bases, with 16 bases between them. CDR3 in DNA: TGTGCCAGCAGTGGCAAGAATAGGGGGAACCAAGAGACCCAGTACTTC. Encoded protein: CASSGKNRGNQETQYF.

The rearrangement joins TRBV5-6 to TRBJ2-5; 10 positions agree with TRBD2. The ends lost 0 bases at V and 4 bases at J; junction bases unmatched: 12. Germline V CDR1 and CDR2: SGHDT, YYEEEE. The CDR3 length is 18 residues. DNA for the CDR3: TGTGCCAGCAGCTTGGAGGCTAGCGGGGGCCCCTGGGGAGAGACCCAGTACTTC. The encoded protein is CASSLEASGGPWGETQYF.

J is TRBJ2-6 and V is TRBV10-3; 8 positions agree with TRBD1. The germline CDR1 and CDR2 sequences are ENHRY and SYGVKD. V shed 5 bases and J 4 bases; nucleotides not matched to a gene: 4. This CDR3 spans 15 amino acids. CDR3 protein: CAISRAGGGANVLTF. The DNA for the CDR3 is TGTGCCATCAGTCGGGCAGGGGGCGGGGCCAACGTCCTGACTTTC.

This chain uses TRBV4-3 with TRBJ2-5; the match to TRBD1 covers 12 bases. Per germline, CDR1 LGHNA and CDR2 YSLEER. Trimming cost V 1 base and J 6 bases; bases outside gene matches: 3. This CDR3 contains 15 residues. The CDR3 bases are TGCGCCAGCAGCCAAGGGGGACAGGGGGCGAAGACCCAGTACTTC. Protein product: CASSQGGQGAKTQYF.

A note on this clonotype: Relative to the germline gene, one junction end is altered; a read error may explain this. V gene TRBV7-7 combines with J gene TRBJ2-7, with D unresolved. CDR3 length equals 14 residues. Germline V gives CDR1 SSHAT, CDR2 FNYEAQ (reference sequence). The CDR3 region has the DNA TGTGCTAGCAGCTTAGCCTCAGGTCCCTACGAGCAGTACTTC. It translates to CASSLASGPYEQYF. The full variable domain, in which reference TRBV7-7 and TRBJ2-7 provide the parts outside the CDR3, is GAGVSQSPRYKVTKRGQDVTLRCDPISSHATLYWYQQALGQGPEFLTYFNYEAQPDKSGLPSDRFSAERPEGSISTLTIQRTEQRDSAMYRCASSLASGPYEQYFGPGTRLTVT.

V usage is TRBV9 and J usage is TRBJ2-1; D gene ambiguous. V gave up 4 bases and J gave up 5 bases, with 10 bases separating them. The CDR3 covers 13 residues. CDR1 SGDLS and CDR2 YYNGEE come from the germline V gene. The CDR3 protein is CASSPGQDNEQFF. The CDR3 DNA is TGTGCCAGCAGCCCCGGGCAAGACAATGAGCAGTTCTTC.

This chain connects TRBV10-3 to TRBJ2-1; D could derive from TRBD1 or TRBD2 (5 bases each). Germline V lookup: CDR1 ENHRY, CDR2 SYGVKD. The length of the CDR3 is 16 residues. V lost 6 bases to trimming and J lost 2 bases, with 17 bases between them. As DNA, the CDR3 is TGTGCCATCAGCGCTCGGGACGTCGGACCCTACAATGAGCAGTTCTTC. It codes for CAISARDVGPYNEQFF.

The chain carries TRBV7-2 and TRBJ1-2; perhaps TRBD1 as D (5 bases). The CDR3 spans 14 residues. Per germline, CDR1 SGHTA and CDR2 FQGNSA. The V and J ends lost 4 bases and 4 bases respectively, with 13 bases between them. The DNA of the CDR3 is TGTGCCAGCAGCTGGCAGACAGATTCCTATGGCTACACCTTC. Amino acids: CASSWQTDSYGYTF.

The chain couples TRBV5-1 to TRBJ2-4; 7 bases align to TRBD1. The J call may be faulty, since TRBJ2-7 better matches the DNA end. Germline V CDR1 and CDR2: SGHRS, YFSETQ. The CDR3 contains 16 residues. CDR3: CASSLGDSLSVYEQYF. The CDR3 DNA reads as TGCGCCAGCAGCTTGGGGGACAGCCTCTCAGTCTACGAGCAGTACTTC.

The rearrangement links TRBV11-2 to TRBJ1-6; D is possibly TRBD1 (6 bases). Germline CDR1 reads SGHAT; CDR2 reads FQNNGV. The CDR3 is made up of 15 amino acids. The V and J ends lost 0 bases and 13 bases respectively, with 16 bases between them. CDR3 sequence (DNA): TGTGCCAGCAGCTTAGATGCAGGGGCTATCAACCCCCTCCACTTT. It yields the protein CASSLDAGAINPLHF.

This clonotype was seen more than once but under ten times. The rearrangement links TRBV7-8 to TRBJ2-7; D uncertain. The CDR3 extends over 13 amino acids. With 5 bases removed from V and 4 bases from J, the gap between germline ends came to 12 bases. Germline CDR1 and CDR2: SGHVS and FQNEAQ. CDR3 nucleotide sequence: TGTGCCAGCAGCCAGACTGGAGCTTACGAGCAGTACTTC. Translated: CASSQTGAYEQYF. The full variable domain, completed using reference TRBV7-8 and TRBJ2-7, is GAGVSQSPRYKVAKRGQDVALRCDPISGHVSLFWYQQALGQGPEFLTYFQNEAQLDKSGLPSDRFFAERPEGSVSTLKIQRTQQEDSAVYLCASSQTGAYEQYFGPGTRLTVT.

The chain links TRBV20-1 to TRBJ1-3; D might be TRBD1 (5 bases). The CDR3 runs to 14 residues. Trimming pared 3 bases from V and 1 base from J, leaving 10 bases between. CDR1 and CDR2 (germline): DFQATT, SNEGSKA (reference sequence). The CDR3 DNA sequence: TGCAGTGCTAGTGACAGTCCTTCTGGAAACACCATATATTTT. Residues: CSASDSPSGNTIYF.

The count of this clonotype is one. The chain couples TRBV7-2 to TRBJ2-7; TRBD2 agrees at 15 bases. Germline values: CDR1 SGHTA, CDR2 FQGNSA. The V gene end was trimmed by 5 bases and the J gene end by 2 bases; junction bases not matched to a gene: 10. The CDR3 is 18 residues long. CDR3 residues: CASSRGLAGGRGPYEQYF. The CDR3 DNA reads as TGTGCCAGCAGCCGGGGACTAGCGGGAGGTCGGGGTCCCTACGAGCAGTACTTC.

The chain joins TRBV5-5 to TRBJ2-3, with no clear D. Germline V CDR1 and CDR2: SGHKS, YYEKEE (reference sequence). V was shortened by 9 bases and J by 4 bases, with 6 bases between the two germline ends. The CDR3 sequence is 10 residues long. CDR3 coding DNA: TGTGCCATTGGGTCAGATACGCAGTATTTT. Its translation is CAIGSDTQYF.

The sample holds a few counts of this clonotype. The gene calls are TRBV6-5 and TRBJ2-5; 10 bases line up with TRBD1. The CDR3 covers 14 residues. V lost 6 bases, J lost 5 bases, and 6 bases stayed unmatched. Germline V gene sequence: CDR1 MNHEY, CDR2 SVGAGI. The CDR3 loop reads CASSPGQGWETQYF. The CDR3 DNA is TGTGCCAGCAGCCCGGGACAGGGGTGGGAGACCCAGTACTTC.